The subject of this entry is one TCR beta chain. Its antigen remains unknown. The data derive from a study of shared clonotypes between healthy human individuals. Overall study: Per donor, CD8 memory used one plate, CD8 naive used two, CD4 memory used three and CD4 naive used three. The study's findings and limits: The study found lower generation probabilities in non-shared clonotypes than in those shared by all four donors.

There are 15 residues in the CDR3. Trimming stripped 4 bases from V and 8 bases from J, with 20 bases between. Germline CDR1 is ENHRY and CDR2 is SYGVKD. Division of CD4+ cells produced a CD45RA+ naive subset and a CD45RA-negative memory subset. Assay used: immunoSEQ multiplex PCR; TCRdb lists only in-frame clones, some missing. The sample lists around 2.5 million clones; over 85% were seen once. The TCR comes from a man aged 18 to 30 in good health. Some clones in this sample may be carry-over from other donors' samples. V and J are TRBV10-3 and TRBJ1-2, with D perhaps matching TRBD1 (6 bases). The sample comprised naive CD4+ T cells from PBMCs. Indicated subset: CD45RA+ positively selected. For the CDR3, the DNA is TGTGCCATCAGTGGTGGAGCGGACAGCCTTAGAGGCTACACCTTC. It specifies CAISGGADSLRGYTF.